In its sample, the clone carrying this TCR beta chain was seen many times. Its antigen is unknown. The CDR3 is 13 amino acids. CDR1 LGHNA and CDR2 YSLEER come from the germline V gene. The germline V and J ends were trimmed by 0 bases and 5 bases, with 6 bases remaining between them. The data were taken from a study of molecular identifiers for immune sequencing clone quantification. Overall study findings and caveats: Highly expanded clone sizes could be underestimated through barcode sharing by identical TCR molecules. Clones above 20 RNA copies held over 99% of effector molecules, under 1% in naive cells.

Previously described methods and listed TCR primers were employed for the bulk TCR libraries. TCRdb fed the PCR reads into MiXCR, producing one record per CDR3 protein. The sample has over 85,000 distinct CDR3 sequences, around 23% seen once. Input for naive CD8 libraries was roughly 20,000 to 1,000,000 sorted cells; the RNA fraction used was 10%, 30% or 50%. Input material: naive CD8+ T cells from blood, with Jurkat cell RNA spiked in. The subset denotes: FACS-sorted CD8+CD4-CCR7+CD45RA+ naive T cells. The source is a human donor in good health. Some libraries in this study had Jurkat cell RNA spiked in. The chain employs TRBV4-3 and TRBJ2-3; D not certain. The CDR3 nucleotides read TGCGCCAGCAGCCAAGATGATGGAGATACGCAGTATTTT. Encoded protein: CASSQDDGDTQYF.